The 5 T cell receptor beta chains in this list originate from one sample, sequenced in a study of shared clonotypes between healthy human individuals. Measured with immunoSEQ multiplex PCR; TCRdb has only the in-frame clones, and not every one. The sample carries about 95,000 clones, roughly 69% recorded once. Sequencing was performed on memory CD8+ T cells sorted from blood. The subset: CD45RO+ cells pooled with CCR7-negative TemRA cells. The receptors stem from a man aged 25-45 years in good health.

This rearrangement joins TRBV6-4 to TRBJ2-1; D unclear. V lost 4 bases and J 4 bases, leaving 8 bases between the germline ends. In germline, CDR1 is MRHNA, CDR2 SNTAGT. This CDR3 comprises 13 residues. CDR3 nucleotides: TGTGCCAGCAGTGTAAACGAGTACAATGAGCAGTTCTTC. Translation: CASSVNEYNEQFF.

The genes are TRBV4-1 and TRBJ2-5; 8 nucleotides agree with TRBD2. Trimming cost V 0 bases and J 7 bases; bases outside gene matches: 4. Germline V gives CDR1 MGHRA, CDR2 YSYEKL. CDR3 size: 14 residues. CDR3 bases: TGCGCCAGCAGCCAAGACGCGGGGGGAGGGACCCAGTACTTC. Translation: CASSQDAGGGTQYF.

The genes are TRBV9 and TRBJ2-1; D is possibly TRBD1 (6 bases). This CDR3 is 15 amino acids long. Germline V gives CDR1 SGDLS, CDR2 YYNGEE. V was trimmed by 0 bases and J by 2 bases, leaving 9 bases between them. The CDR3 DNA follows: TGTGCCAGCAGCGTAGGAGGGGGTGCCTACAATGAGCAGTTCTTC. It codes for CASSVGGGAYNEQFF.

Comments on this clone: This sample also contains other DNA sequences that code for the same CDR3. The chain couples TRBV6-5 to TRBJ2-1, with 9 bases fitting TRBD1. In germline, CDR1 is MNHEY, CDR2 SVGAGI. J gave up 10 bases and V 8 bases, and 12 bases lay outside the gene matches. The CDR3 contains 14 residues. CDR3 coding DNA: TGTGCCAGCTCGAGCGGCACAGGGGGCTACGAGCAGTTCTTC. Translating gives CASSSGTGGYEQFF.

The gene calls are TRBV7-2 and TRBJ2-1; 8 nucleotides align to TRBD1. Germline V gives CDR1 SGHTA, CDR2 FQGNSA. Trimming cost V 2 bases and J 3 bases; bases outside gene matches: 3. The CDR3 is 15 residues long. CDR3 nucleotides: TGTGCCAGCAGCTTAACAGGGGGTATCTACAATGAGCAGTTCTTC. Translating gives CASSLTGGIYNEQFF. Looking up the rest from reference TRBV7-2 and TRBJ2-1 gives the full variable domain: GAGVSQSPSNKVTEKGKDVELRCDPISGHTALYWYRQSLGQGLEFLIYFQGNSAPDKSGLPSDRFSAERTGGSVSTLTIQRTQQEDSAVYLCASSLTGGIYNEQFFGPGTRLTVL.